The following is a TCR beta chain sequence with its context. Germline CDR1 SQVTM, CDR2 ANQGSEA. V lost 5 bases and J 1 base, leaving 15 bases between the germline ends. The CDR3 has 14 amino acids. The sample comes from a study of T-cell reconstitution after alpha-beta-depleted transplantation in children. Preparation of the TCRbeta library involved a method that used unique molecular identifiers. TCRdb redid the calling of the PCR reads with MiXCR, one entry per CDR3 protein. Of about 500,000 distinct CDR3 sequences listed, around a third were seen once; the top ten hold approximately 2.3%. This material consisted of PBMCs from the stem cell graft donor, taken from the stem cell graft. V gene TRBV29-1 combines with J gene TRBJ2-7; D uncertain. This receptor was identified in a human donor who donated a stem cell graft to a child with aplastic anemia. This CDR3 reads CSVRNGQRSYEQYF. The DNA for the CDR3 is TGCAGCGTTCGAAACGGTCAGAGATCCTACGAGCAGTACTTC.